Reported below is one T cell receptor beta chain. This sample was included in a study of T cell changes during pregnancy in multiple sclerosis. Profiled with immunoSEQ multiplex PCR; TCRdb holds only in-frame clones, not every one. This sample carries about 28,000 clones, 80% to 90% of them seen once, and the ten largest clones take over 3%. Losses at the gene ends were 6 bases for V and 1 base for J; bases not matched to a gene: 6. The CDR3 consists of 14 residues. Germline V gives CDR1 MDHEN, CDR2 SYDVKM. The source was CD4+ T cells from peripheral blood mononuclear cells, collected in the first trimester of pregnancy. The receptor comes from a female donor in good health, enrolled as a control in a pregnancy study. This chain links TRBV28 with TRBJ2-7; TRBD1 matches 7 bases. The CDR3 sequence: CASRGRTGSYEQYF. As DNA, the CDR3 is TGTGCCAGCAGGGGCCGGACAGGTTCCTACGAGCAGTACTTC.